This T cell receptor beta chain derives from a study of T cells in Graves' hyperthyroidism and ophthalmopathy. Study-wide points: Progression to ophthalmopathy was predicted a median of roughly 6.6 months early.

Trimming removed 3 bases at V and 0 bases at J, with 8 bases between. CDR3 size: 14 residues. From germline, CDR1 is LNHDA and CDR2 SQIVND (reference sequence). Stable hyperthyroidism: no ophthalmopathy progression over 18 months of follow-up. The source material, RNA transcripts, was used to amplify TCR beta CDR3 regions. The HTBI primer set was used in a first-round RT-PCR of the TCR CDR3. MiXCR, applied by TCRdb to the multiplex PCR reads, yields one record per CDR3 protein. The sample contains fewer than 600,000 distinct CDR3 sequences, under 15% of which appear only once. There are many counts of this clonotype. Its antigen is unidentified.

The sequence was collected from a woman younger than 30 with Graves' hyperthyroidism. What was sequenced was blood. V gene TRBV19 combines with J gene TRBJ1-2; D may be TRBD1 (5 bases). The CDR3 sequence is CASSITGANYGYTF. The CDR3 coding sequence is TGTGCCAGTAGTATTACAGGAGCTAACTATGGCTACACCTTC.